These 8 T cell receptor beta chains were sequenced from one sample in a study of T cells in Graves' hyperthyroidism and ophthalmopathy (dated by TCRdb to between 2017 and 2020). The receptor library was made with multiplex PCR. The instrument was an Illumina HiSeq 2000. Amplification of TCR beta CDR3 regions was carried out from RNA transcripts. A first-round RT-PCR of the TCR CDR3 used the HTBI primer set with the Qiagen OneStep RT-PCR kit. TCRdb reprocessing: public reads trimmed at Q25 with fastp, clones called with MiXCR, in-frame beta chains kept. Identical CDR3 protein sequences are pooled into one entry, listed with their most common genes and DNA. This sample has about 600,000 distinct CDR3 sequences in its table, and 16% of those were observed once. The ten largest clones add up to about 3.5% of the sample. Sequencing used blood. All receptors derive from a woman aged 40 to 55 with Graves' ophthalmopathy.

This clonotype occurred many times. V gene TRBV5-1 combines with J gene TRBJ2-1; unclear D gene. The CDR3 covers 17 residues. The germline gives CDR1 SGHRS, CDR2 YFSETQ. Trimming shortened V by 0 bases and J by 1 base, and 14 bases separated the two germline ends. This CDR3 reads CASSLAESAGSYNEQFF. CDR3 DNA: TGCGCCAGCAGCTTGGCCGAGTCAGCCGGGTCCTACAATGAGCAGTTCTTC.

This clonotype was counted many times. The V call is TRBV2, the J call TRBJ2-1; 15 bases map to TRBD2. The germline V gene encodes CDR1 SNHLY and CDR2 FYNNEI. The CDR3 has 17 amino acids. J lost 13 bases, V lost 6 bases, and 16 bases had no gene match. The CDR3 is CASRGTSGRMFLQTQFF. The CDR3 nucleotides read TGTGCCAGCAGGGGGACTAGCGGGAGGATGTTTCTACAAACCCAGTTCTTC.

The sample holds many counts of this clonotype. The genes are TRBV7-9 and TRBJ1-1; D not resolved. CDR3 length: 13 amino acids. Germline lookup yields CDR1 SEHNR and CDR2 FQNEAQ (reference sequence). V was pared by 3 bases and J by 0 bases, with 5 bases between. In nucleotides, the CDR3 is TGTGCCAGCAGCTTTCCTCTGAACACTGAAGCTTTCTTT. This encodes CASSFPLNTEAFF.

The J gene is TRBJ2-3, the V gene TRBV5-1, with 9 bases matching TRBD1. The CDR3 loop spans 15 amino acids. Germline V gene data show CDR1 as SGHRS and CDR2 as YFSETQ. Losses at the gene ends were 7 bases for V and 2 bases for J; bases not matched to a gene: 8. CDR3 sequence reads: CASGTGTGITDTQYF. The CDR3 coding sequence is TGCGCCAGCGGCACCGGGACAGGGATCACAGATACGCAGTATTTT.

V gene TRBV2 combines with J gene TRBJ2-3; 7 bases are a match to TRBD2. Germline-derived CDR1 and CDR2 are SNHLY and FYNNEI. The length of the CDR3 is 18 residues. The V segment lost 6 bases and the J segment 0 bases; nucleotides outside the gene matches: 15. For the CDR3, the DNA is TGTGCCAGCAGCCTGGGGACTACCGGACCCCCTAGCACAGATACGCAGTATTTT. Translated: CASSLGTTGPPSTDTQYF.

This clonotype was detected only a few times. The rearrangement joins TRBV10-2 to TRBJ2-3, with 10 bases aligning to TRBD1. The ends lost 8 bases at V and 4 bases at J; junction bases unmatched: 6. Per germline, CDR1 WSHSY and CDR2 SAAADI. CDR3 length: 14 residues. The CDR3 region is CASGQGEGADTQYF. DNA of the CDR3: TGCGCCAGCGGACAGGGGGAGGGCGCAGATACGCAGTATTTT.

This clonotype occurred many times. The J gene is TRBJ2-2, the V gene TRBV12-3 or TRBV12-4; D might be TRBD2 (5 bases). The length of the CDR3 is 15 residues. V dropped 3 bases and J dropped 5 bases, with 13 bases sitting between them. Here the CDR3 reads CASSFRVTGTGELFF. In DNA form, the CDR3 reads TGTGCCAGCAGTTTTCGTGTCACGGGAACCGGGGAGCTGTTTTTT.

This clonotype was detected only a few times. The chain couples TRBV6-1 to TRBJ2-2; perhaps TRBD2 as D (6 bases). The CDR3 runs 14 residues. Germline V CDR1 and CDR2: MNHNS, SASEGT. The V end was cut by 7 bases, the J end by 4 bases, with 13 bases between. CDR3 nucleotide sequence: TGTGCCAGCATTCCAGGGCGGGGCACCGGGGAGCTGTTTTTT. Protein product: CASIPGRGTGELFF.